Presented here are 20 T cell receptor beta chains from one specimen sequenced in a study of breast tumors, draining lymph nodes, adjacent tissues. Samples came from axillary lymph nodes draining the breast cancer. Via MiXCR, TCRdb re-called the multiplex PCR reads, giving one row per CDR3 protein. The repertoire consists of some 150,000 distinct CDR3 sequences, with about 30% occurring once and the leading ten covering roughly 3.8%. Input material: axillary lymph node tissue. The receptors were gathered from a female donor with breast cancer. Some clones in this sample may be carry-over from other donors' samples.

This clonotype was counted at least ten times. The chain has TRBV11-3 and TRBJ2-5; D remains ambiguous. Deletions cut 0 bases from V and 3 bases from J, with 5 bases between. Germline V gives CDR1 SGHNT, CDR2 YENEEA. This CDR3 has 13 amino acids. As DNA, the CDR3 is TGTGCCAGCAGCTTAGATGGGGAAGAGACCCAGTACTTC. It specifies CASSLDGEETQYF.

In this sample, this clonotype turned up many times. The chain has TRBV20-1 and TRBJ2-3; possibly TRBD1 for D (5 bases). This CDR3 comprises 14 residues. Germline V gene data show CDR1 as DFQATT and CDR2 as SNEGSKA (reference sequence). V dropped 0 bases and J dropped 2 bases, with 9 bases sitting between them. The CDR3 DNA sequence: TGCAGTGCTAGAGATCAGGGTCTCACAGATACGCAGTATTTT. Its protein product is CSARDQGLTDTQYF.

Comment on this clonotype: This CDR3 fails to terminate in the conserved phenylalanine or tryptophan, so it likely reflects a read error. The gene calls are TRBV7-2 and TRBJ2-1; TRBD2 matches at 14 bases. This CDR3 has 15 residues. In germline, CDR1 is SGHTA, CDR2 FQGNSA. After removal of 6 bases from V and 9 bases from J, the junction contained 7 bases not matched to a gene. In nucleotides, the CDR3 is TGTGCCAGCAGTCGACTAGCGGGAGGGCAGAGTGAGCAGTTCCTC. Protein: CASSRLAGGQSEQFL.

Comment on this clonotype: A clone one base away is much larger, so this may be a read error. V is TRBV6-5 and J is TRBJ2-6; TRBD1 might be the D (5 bases). The V and J ends lost 7 bases and 0 bases respectively, with 10 bases between them. CDR3 length: 15 amino acids. Germline V CDR1 and CDR2: MNHEY, SVGAGI. CDR3 in DNA: TGTGCCAGCAATCCAGACAGCTCTGGGGCCAACGTCCTGACTTTC. Encoded protein: CASNPDSSGANVLTF.

In this sample, this clonotype turned up many times. The chain is built from TRBV18 and TRBJ2-7; TRBD2 is a possible D gene (5 bases). Trimming took 0 bases from V and 4 from J, leaving 19 bases between them. This CDR3 contains 17 residues. The V gene's germline CDR1 is KGHSH and CDR2 LQKENI. CDR3 coding DNA: TGTGCCAGCTCACCACCGAGTCGTCGAGGGCTAGGTTACGAGCAGTACTTC. This codes for CASSPPSRRGLGYEQYF.

The chain employs TRBV4-2 and TRBJ2-7; 8 nucleotides agree with TRBD2. V shed 1 base and J 4 bases; nucleotides not matched to a gene: 3. There are 14 residues in the CDR3. Germline V gives CDR1 LGHNA, CDR2 YNFKEQ. The CDR3, as DNA: TGTGCCAGCAGCCAAGCGGGAGGGAGTTACGAGCAGTACTTC. It yields the protein CASSQAGGSYEQYF.

This clonotype was detected only a few times. This chain uses TRBV2 with TRBJ2-7; TRBD1 might be the D (6 bases). V lost 6 bases to trimming and J lost 2 bases, with 14 bases between them. The length of the CDR3 is 14 residues. Germline assignment: CDR1 SNHLY and CDR2 FYNNEI. CDR3 region: CASRNRESTYEQYF. Written as DNA, the CDR3 is TGTGCCAGCAGGAACAGGGAGAGTACCTACGAGCAGTACTTC.

V and J are TRBV19 and TRBJ1-2; 10 bases are a match to TRBD1. Looked up from germline, CDR1 is LNHDA and CDR2 is SQIVND (reference sequence). This CDR3 contains 13 residues. CDR3 sequence: CARMGQGSYGYTF. CDR3 coding DNA: TGTGCTCGTATGGGACAGGGGTCCTATGGCTACACCTTC.

This clonotype was detected many times. V usage is TRBV28 and J usage is TRBJ2-5; a weak D match, TRBD1 (5 bases). CDR1 and CDR2 from the germline V gene are MDHEN and SYDVKM. CDR3 length: 12 residues. V was clipped by 6 bases and J by 13 bases, with 18 bases between them. The CDR3 protein is CASSTRLGAPYF. The CDR3 nucleotides read TGTGCCAGCAGCACCCGCCTTGGGGCTCCGTACTTC.

This clonotype has just a few counts. A clone one base away is much larger, so this may be a read error. This CDR3 reads CASSPLAGYNEQSF. The DNA of the CDR3 is TGTGCCAGCAGCCCACTAGCGGGTTACAATGAGCAGTCCTTC. The gene calls are TRBV14 and TRBJ2-1; TRBD2 matches 9 bases. CDR1 and CDR2 (germline): SGHDN, FVKESK. CDR3 length equals 14 residues.

In this sample, this clonotype turned up many times. This chain uses TRBV30 with TRBJ2-5; a weak D match, TRBD1 (6 bases). Trimming removed 3 bases at V and 4 bases at J, with 12 bases between. Germline CDR1 reads GTSNPN; CDR2 reads SVGIG (reference sequence). The CDR3 length is 13 residues. In nucleotides, the CDR3 is TGTGCCTGGAGCCTTGGACAGTCAGAGACCCAGTACTTC. This encodes CAWSLGQSETQYF.

This clonotype was observed at least ten times. For the CDR3, the DNA is TGTGCCAGCAGCTCGGGACTAGCGGTAAACACCGGGGAGCTGTTTTTT. It yields the protein CASSSGLAVNTGELFF. The chain is built from TRBV5-5 and TRBJ2-2, with 11 bases lining up with TRBD2. V gave up 3 bases and J gave up 2 bases; unmatched junction bases: 3. The CDR3 extends over 16 amino acids. Germline V gene data show CDR1 as SGHKS and CDR2 as YYEKEE (reference sequence).

This clonotype was seen at least ten times. At one boundary the junction diverges from the germline segment, which might be a read error. The chain uses TRBV20-1 and TRBJ1-3; D is unresolved. CDR1 and CDR2 from the germline V gene are DFQATT and SNEGSKA (reference sequence). The length of the CDR3 is 11 residues. CDR3 DNA sequence: TGCAGTTCTAGAGGTGGAAACACCATATATTTT. Translation gives CSSRGGNTIYF.

The chain carries TRBV10-3 and TRBJ1-5, with TRBD1 matching 7 bases. Losses at the gene ends were 2 bases for V and 4 bases for J; bases not matched to a gene: 5. CDR3 length equals 15 residues. Germline V gene lookup returns CDR1 ENHRY and CDR2 SYGVKD. CDR3 sequence reads: CAISEPGQNNQPQHF. In nucleotides, the CDR3 is TGTGCCATCAGTGAGCCGGGACAGAATAATCAGCCCCAGCATTTT.

This clonotype appeared many times. This rearrangement joins TRBV4-1 to TRBJ2-1; 9 bases fit TRBD1. Germline loops: CDR1 MGHRA, CDR2 YSYEKL. This CDR3 contains 15 residues. The trim removed 1 base at V and 8 bases at J, leaving 6 bases unmatched. DNA of the CDR3: TGCGCCAGCAGCCAAGTAGGGACAGGGTTGGATGAGCAGTTCTTC. Translation gives CASSQVGTGLDEQFF.

This clonotype was counted many times. The chain is built from TRBV24-1 and TRBJ2-1, with 7 bases that match TRBD2. The CDR3 spans 15 residues. From germline, CDR1 is KGHDR and CDR2 SFDVKD. V shed 7 bases and J 7 bases; nucleotides not matched to a gene: 12. This CDR3 reads CATRGSGKGENEQFF. For the CDR3, the DNA is TGTGCCACCAGGGGGAGCGGGAAGGGTGAGAATGAGCAGTTCTTC.

This clonotype was seen ten or more times. J is TRBJ2-7 and V is TRBV3-1; 13 bases match TRBD2. From germline, CDR1 is LGHDT and CDR2 YNNKEL (reference sequence). The V gene end was trimmed by 6 bases and the J gene end by 3 bases; junction bases not matched to a gene: 5. CDR3 length equals 15 residues. This CDR3 is CASSPGLAGDYEQYF. The CDR3 DNA reads as TGTGCCAGCAGTCCTGGACTAGCGGGAGACTACGAGCAGTACTTC.

V usage is TRBV11-2 and J usage is TRBJ1-6; maybe TRBD1 (6 bases). Germline CDR1 reads SGHAT; CDR2 reads FQNNGV. V was clipped by 0 bases and J by 7 bases, with 13 bases between them. The CDR3 has 16 residues. The CDR3, as DNA: TGTGCCAGCAGCTTAGATCGGTGGGGGGGCAATTCACCCCTCCACTTT. Translating it yields CASSLDRWGGNSPLHF.

Notes on this clonotype: This sequence may be a read error, since a much larger clone differs from it by one base. The genes are TRBV7-3 and TRBJ1-2; 7 bases align to TRBD1. CDR3 length: 15 amino acids. Germline V gene sequence: CDR1 SGHTA, CDR2 FQGTGA. Here the CDR3 reads CASSLTPGGIYDYPF. The CDR3 nucleotides read TGTGCCAGCAGCTTAACACCAGGGGGAATCTATGACTACCCCTTC.

The J gene is TRBJ1-4, the V gene TRBV6-2 or TRBV6-3, with D unresolved. The CDR3 covers 16 residues. Germline-derived CDR1 and CDR2 are MNHEY and SVGEGT. The ends were cut back, 6 bases at V and 8 bases at J, with 22 bases in the middle. The CDR3 DNA sequence: TGTGCCAGCAGCCTCGGTCCGAATGAGACGGGGGAAAAACTGTTTTTT. It specifies CASSLGPNETGEKLFF.